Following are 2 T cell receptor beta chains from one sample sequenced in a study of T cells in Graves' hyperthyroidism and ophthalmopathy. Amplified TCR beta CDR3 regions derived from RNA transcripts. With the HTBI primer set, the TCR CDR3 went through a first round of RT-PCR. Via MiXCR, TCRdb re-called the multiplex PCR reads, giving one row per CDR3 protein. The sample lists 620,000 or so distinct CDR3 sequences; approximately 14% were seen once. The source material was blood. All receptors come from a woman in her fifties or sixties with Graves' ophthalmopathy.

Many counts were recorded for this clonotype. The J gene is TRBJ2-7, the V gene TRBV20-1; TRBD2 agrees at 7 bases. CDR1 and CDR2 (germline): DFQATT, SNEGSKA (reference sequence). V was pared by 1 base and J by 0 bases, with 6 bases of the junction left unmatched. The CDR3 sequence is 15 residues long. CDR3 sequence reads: CSARALAESSYEQYF. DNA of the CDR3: TGCAGTGCTAGAGCTCTAGCGGAAAGCTCCTACGAGCAGTACTTC.

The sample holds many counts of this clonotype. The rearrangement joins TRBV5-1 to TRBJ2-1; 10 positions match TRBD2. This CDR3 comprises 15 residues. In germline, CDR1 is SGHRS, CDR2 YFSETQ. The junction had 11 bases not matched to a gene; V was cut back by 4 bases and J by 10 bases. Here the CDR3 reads CASSPVLAGESEQFF. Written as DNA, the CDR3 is TGCGCCAGCAGCCCTGTTCTAGCGGGAGAAAGCGAGCAGTTCTTC.